This T cell receptor beta chain is drawn from a study of OX40 agonist ivuxolimab in advanced cancers. The study's findings and limits: CD8+ T cells (on average) carried more expanded clones than CD4+ T cells.

The germline V and J ends were trimmed by 3 bases and 0 bases, with 10 bases remaining between them. Germline values: CDR1 SQVTM, CDR2 ANQGSEA. The CDR3 loop spans 14 amino acids. Repertoires were generated with immunoSEQ multiplex PCR, while TCRdb's copy carries only in-frame clones and drops some. Of about 14,000 clones listed, 60% to 85% are singletons. About this clone: Its antigen is not known.

This specimen was CD4+ or CD8+ T cells sorted from blood, taken in a trial of the OX40 agonist ivuxolimab. The chain joins TRBV29-1 to TRBJ2-3; D uncertain. This clonotype was sampled from an adult with an advanced solid tumor such as melanoma, head and neck, liver or kidney cancer. For the CDR3, the DNA is TGCAGCGTTGATTTTGGGGTTAGCACAGATACGCAGTATTTT. This translates into CSVDFGVSTDTQYF.